Below, 18 T cell receptor beta chains from the same sample are listed, as sequenced in a study of blood T cell repertoires in COVID-19. Libraries were prepared by immunoSEQ multiplex PCR; TCRdb keeps only in-frame clonotypes and omits some of them. The data show over 300,000 clones, 88% seen once. Sequencing was performed on PBMCs or T cells enriched from blood (not recorded which). The source of these receptors is a woman aged 30 to 39 with acute COVID-19.

This clone was found once. The chain carries TRBV19 and TRBJ1-1; 7 bases fit TRBD1. The junction had 6 bases not matched to a gene; V was cut back by 5 bases and J by 0 bases. Germline CDR1 LNHDA, CDR2 SQIVND (reference sequence). CDR3 length: 15 residues. In nucleotides, the CDR3 is TGTGCCAGTAGTCCCCAACAGGGGATGAACACTGAAGCTTTCTTT. It codes for CASSPQQGMNTEAFF.

The chain couples TRBV9 to TRBJ2-1, with a possible D match to TRBD1 (6 bases). The germline V gene encodes CDR1 SGDLS and CDR2 YYNGEE. There are 15 residues in the CDR3. Trimming removed 4 bases at V and 2 bases at J, with 13 bases between. The CDR3 is CASSYRVSTYNEQFF. In nucleotides, the CDR3 is TGTGCCAGCAGCTACAGGGTTAGCACCTACAATGAGCAGTTCTTC.

This clone was counted only a few times. This sample includes further DNA sequences coding for the same CDR3. For the CDR3, the DNA is TGTGCCACCAGTGATGTGCAGGGTTATGGCTACACCTTC. The encoded protein is CATSDVQGYGYTF. The chain recombines TRBV24-1 with TRBJ1-2; a weak D match, TRBD1 (5 bases). The CDR3 is 13 amino acids. CDR1 and CDR2 from the germline V gene are KGHDR and SFDVKD. Deletions cut 3 bases from V and 5 bases from J, with 9 bases between.

This clone showed up just a few times. The J gene is TRBJ2-1, the V gene TRBV18, with TRBD2 identical over 8 bases. The CDR3 runs 16 residues. Trimming at V came to 4 bases and at J to 8 bases, leaving 13 bases not matched to a gene. From germline, CDR1 is KGHSH and CDR2 LQKENI. The CDR3 sequence: CASSRFSGGPSDEQFF. CDR3 coding DNA: TGTGCCAGCTCACGATTCTCGGGGGGGCCCAGCGATGAGCAGTTCTTC. Full variable domain (missing parts from reference TRBV18 and TRBJ2-1): NAGVMQNPRHLVRRRGQEARLRCSPMKGHSHVYWYRQLPEEGLKFMVYLQKENIIDESGMPKERFSAEFPKEGPSILRIQQVVRGDSAAYFCASSRFSGGPSDEQFFGPGTRLTVL.

Comments on this clone: Germline is not matched at one junction end, which may reflect a read error. The chain carries TRBV24-1 and TRBJ1-5, with D tentatively TRBD1 (6 bases). Germline V CDR1 and CDR2: KGHDR, SFDVKD. The CDR3 is made up of 13 amino acids. The CDR3 region has the DNA TGTGCCACCAGTGACAGGGGCAACCAGCCCCAGCATTTT. It encodes CATSDRGNQPQHF.

This chain connects TRBV6-1 to TRBJ1-2; a possible D gene is TRBD1 (5 bases). The CDR3 length is 13 residues. CDR1 is MNHNS, CDR2 SASEGT, per germline. The V end lost 6 bases, the J end lost 4 bases, and 12 bases lay between the germline ends. The CDR3 coding sequence is TGTGCCAGCAGCCAATACGGGGGCTATGGCTACACCTTC. It specifies CASSQYGGYGYTF.

CDR3 sequence (DNA): TGTGCCAGCAGCCCCCTAGAACGCCTCTACGAGCAGTACTTC. Protein product: CASSPLERLYEQYF. This chain uses TRBV5-6 with TRBJ2-7; D remains ambiguous. Germline V gene sequence: CDR1 SGHDT, CDR2 YYEEEE. The CDR3 consists of 14 residues. Between the trimmed V and J ends, which lost 4 bases and 3 bases, there was a span of 14 bases.

The chain uses TRBV30 and TRBJ2-3; TRBD2 matches at 16 bases. Trimming cost V 3 bases and J 4 bases; bases outside gene matches: 1. The CDR3 is 15 residues long. In germline, CDR1 is GTSNPN, CDR2 SVGIG (reference sequence). CDR3 nucleotides: TGTGCCTGGAGCGGGACTAGCGGGGGGGCAGATACGCAGTATTTT. This gives the protein CAWSGTSGGADTQYF.

This chain uses TRBV5-1 with TRBJ2-3; D perhaps matches TRBD1 (6 bases). The V and J ends lost 1 base and 0 bases respectively, with 12 bases between them. This CDR3 is built from 16 residues. Per the germline V gene, CDR1 is SGHRS and CDR2 is YFSETQ. The CDR3 region is CASSLQGTHSTDTQYF. The CDR3 DNA reads TGCGCCAGCAGCTTGCAGGGGACACATAGCACAGATACGCAGTATTTT.

The chain links TRBV10-2 to TRBJ1-2, with 7 bases fitting TRBD1. This CDR3 comprises 13 residues. V lost 8 bases to trimming and J lost 4 bases; unmatched junction nucleotides: 7. Germline CDR1 is WSHSY and CDR2 is SAAADI. CDR3: CASLTGVGYGYTF. The CDR3 DNA follows: TGCGCCAGCCTAACAGGGGTAGGCTATGGCTACACCTTC.

The V call is TRBV10-2, the J call TRBJ2-3; perhaps TRBD2 as D (7 bases). The CDR3 loop spans 15 amino acids. The V end lost 6 bases, the J end lost 0 bases, and 13 bases lay between the germline ends. Looked up from germline, CDR1 is WSHSY and CDR2 is SAAADI. The CDR3 DNA sequence: TGCGCCAGCAGCTGGGAGGGGGGGAGCACAGATACGCAGTATTTT. Its protein product is CASSWEGGSTDTQYF.

The V gene is TRBV2, the J gene TRBJ2-1; 10 bases are shared with TRBD2. Germline CDR1 SNHLY, CDR2 FYNNEI. Losses at the gene ends were 9 bases for V and 7 bases for J; bases not matched to a gene: 9. This CDR3 is 14 amino acids long. DNA for the CDR3: TGTGCCAGTATCCCGGGACTAGCGTTGAATGAGCAGTTCTTC. Its protein is CASIPGLALNEQFF. Supplemented by reference TRBV2 and TRBJ2-1, the full variable domain reads EPEVTQTPSHQVTQMGQEVILRCVPISNHLYFYWYRQILGQKVEFLVSFYNNEISEKSEIFDDQFSVERPDGSNFTLKIRSTKLEDSAMYFCASIPGLALNEQFFGPGTRLTVL.

This clone was counted once. V gene TRBV9 combines with J gene TRBJ2-7; D may be TRBD1 (5 bases). V was cut by 7 bases and J by 4 bases, with 12 bases left in between. The CDR3 has 12 amino acids. Germline CDR1 and CDR2: SGDLS and YYNGEE. CDR3 in DNA: TGTGCCAGCGGGAAGGGGTTTTACGAGCAGTACTTC. Amino acid sequence: CASGKGFYEQYF.

The chain couples TRBV4-3 to TRBJ2-1; possibly TRBD2 for D (7 bases). The CDR3 contains 14 residues. V lost 1 base and J 8 bases, leaving 12 bases between the germline ends. Germline loops: CDR1 LGHNA, CDR2 YSLEER. CDR3 bases: TGCGCCAGCAGCCAAGTAGGGGGGGCCGATGAGCAGTTCTTC. Amino acid sequence: CASSQVGGADEQFF.

The CDR3 DNA is TGTGCCAGCAGCGCCCGGACAGGGGGAGACGGCTACGAGCAGTACTTC. As protein: CASSARTGGDGYEQYF. V and J are TRBV13 and TRBJ2-7; 10 bases are shared with TRBD1. The trim removed 5 bases at V and 3 bases at J, leaving 10 bases unmatched. The CDR3 loop spans 16 amino acids. CDR1 and CDR2 (germline): PRHDT, FYEKMQ (reference sequence).

The V call is TRBV24-1, the J call TRBJ2-7; 8 bases fit TRBD1. This CDR3 contains 15 residues. Germline V gene data show CDR1 as KGHDR and CDR2 as SFDVKD. The J segment lost 3 bases and the V segment lost 3 bases, leaving 6 bases of the junction unmatched. The CDR3 DNA follows: TGTGCCACCAGTGATACCAGGGGGCCAAACTACGAGCAGTACTTC. Its translation is CATSDTRGPNYEQYF.

The gene calls are TRBV5-1 and TRBJ2-7, with D tentatively TRBD2 (6 bases). Trimming took off 2 bases at V and 7 bases at J, with 13 bases between the two ends. The CDR3 has 13 residues. Germline values: CDR1 SGHRS, CDR2 YFSETQ. CDR3 region: CASSFEGGREQYF. CDR3 in DNA: TGCGCCAGCAGCTTTGAGGGTGGGAGGGAGCAGTACTTC.

This sequence joins TRBV3-1 (or the pseudogene TRBV3-2) and TRBJ2-2; D gene uncertain. Germline lookup yields CDR1 LGHDT and CDR2 YNNKEL (reference sequence). V was cut by 0 bases and J by 4 bases, with 9 bases left in between. The CDR3 contains 15 residues. CDR3 nucleotides: TGTGCCAGCAGCCAAGATATTGGCGGCACCGGGGAGCTGTTTTTT. Translating it yields CASSQDIGGTGELFF.